What follows are 21 T cell receptor beta chains derived from one specimen sequenced in a study of blood T cell repertoires in COVID-19. Here immunoSEQ multiplex PCR was the method, and the copy in TCRdb shows in-frame clones only, minus some. The sample shows about 120,000 clones, about 88% of them seen only once. Material: peripheral blood. Source of these receptors: a woman aged 70-85 years who had recovered from COVID-19.

The genes are TRBV9 and TRBJ1-5, with 9 bases that match TRBD1. Germline V CDR1 and CDR2: SGDLS, YYNGEE. Trimming took 0 bases from V and 4 from J; bases not matched to a gene: 5. There are 16 residues in the CDR3. In DNA, the CDR3 is TGTGCCAGCAGCGTAGGTACAGGGGGCCTTAATCAGCCCCAGCATTTT. This sequence encodes CASSVGTGGLNQPQHF.

V gene TRBV5-4 combines with J gene TRBJ2-1, with 13 positions matching TRBD2. The CDR3 sequence is 15 residues long. Germline CDR1 SGHNT, CDR2 YYREEE (reference sequence). Trimming removed 3 bases from V and 9 bases from J; junction bases left unmatched: 6. The DNA of the CDR3 is TGTGCCAGCAGCTCCGGACTAGCGGGGGCTCGTGAGCAGTTCTTC. Translating gives CASSSGLAGAREQFF.

The V and J genes are TRBV28 and TRBJ2-7, with 11 positions matching TRBD1. With 6 bases clipped from V and 2 bases from J, the junction kept 6 bases outside the gene matches. Germline V gene lookup returns CDR1 MDHEN and CDR2 SYDVKM. The CDR3 consists of 15 residues. CDR3 sequence reads: CASRSGQGATYEQYF. The CDR3 DNA is TGTGCCAGCAGATCCGGACAGGGGGCCACCTACGAGCAGTACTTC.

The V and J genes are TRBV28 and TRBJ1-2, with a possible D match to TRBD1 (5 bases). Germline V lookup: CDR1 MDHEN, CDR2 SYDVKM. Trimming stripped 6 bases from V and 4 bases from J, with 6 bases between. The CDR3 runs 11 residues. The DNA of the CDR3 is TGTGCCAGCAGAGGGGTCTATGGCTACACCTTC. Translated, it gives CASRGVYGYTF.

This chain joins TRBV28 and TRBJ2-4; maybe TRBD2 (6 bases). This CDR3 region has 14 residues. V dropped 6 bases and J dropped 8 bases, with 17 bases sitting between them. Germline CDR1 and CDR2: MDHEN and SYDVKM. The CDR3 loop is CASRGAGRVDIQYF. CDR3 nucleotide sequence: TGTGCCAGCAGAGGGGCGGGAAGGGTAGACATTCAGTACTTC.

This clone appeared once. J is TRBJ2-1 and V is TRBV9, with 12 bases that match TRBD2. The length of the CDR3 is 15 residues. The ends lost 0 bases at V and 10 bases at J; junction bases unmatched: 5. Germline CDR1 reads SGDLS; CDR2 reads YYNGEE. The DNA of the CDR3 is TGTGCCAGCAGCGTAGATCTAGCGGGGGGGCGGGAGCAGTTCTTC. The encoded protein is CASSVDLAGGREQFF.

The gene calls are TRBV19 and TRBJ2-1, with unresolved D. Germline values: CDR1 LNHDA, CDR2 SQIVND (reference sequence). This CDR3 comprises 13 residues. Deletions cut 6 bases from V and 3 bases from J, with 9 bases between. CDR3 sequence: CASRAGFYNEQFF. DNA for the CDR3: TGTGCCAGTAGGGCTGGCTTCTACAATGAGCAGTTCTTC.

This chain links TRBV2 with TRBJ2-5, with D tentatively TRBD2 (6 bases). Germline V lookup: CDR1 SNHLY, CDR2 FYNNEI. V lost 3 bases and J lost 8, with 19 bases in between. The CDR3 covers 15 residues. This CDR3 is CASSDGSLSGSTQYF. The CDR3 DNA is TGTGCCAGCAGTGATGGGAGCCTCAGCGGGTCAACCCAGTACTTC.

This clone appeared once. This chain uses TRBV5-1 with TRBJ1-1; a possible D gene is TRBD1 (5 bases). This CDR3 has 15 amino acids. V lost 0 bases to trimming and J lost 5 bases, with 14 bases between them. Germline-derived CDR1 and CDR2 are SGHRS and YFSETQ. The CDR3 loop is CASSLDGGRGTEAFF. The CDR3, as DNA: TGCGCCAGCAGCTTGGATGGGGGGAGGGGAACTGAAGCTTTCTTT.

This chain links TRBV6-2 or TRBV6-3 with TRBJ1-5, with D maybe TRBD1 (5 bases). The germline gives CDR1 MNHEY, CDR2 SVGEGT. V shed 4 bases and J shed 3 bases, with 19 bases lying between them. CDR3 length: 17 amino acids. The CDR3 is CASSSGRGYGDNQPQHF. The CDR3 nucleotides read TGTGCCAGCAGTTCCGGACGGGGGTACGGTGACAATCAGCCCCAGCATTTT.

DNA of the CDR3: TGTGCCAGCAGTTTTCGGACAGGGGGGTCTAATTCACCCCTCCACTTT. Translation: CASSFRTGGSNSPLHF. The genes are TRBV28 and TRBJ1-6, with TRBD1 matching 10 bases. Germline trimming cut 3 bases from V and 6 bases from J; bases unmatched to any gene: 5. CDR3 length: 16 residues. The germline V gene encodes CDR1 MDHEN and CDR2 SYDVKM.

This clone showed up just a few times. V gene TRBV28 combines with J gene TRBJ1-2, with 9 bases identical to TRBD1. The length of the CDR3 is 18 residues. In germline, CDR1 is MDHEN, CDR2 SYDVKM. The trim removed 2 bases at V and 2 bases at J, leaving 12 bases unmatched. This chain's CDR3 is CASSLDRDRVLGNYGYTF. The CDR3 nucleotides read TGTGCCAGCAGTTTAGATCGGGACAGGGTGCTGGGAAACTATGGCTACACCTTC.

This sequence joins TRBV7-2 and TRBJ2-2, with 7 bases lining up with TRBD1. This CDR3 contains 15 residues. Trimming cost V 5 bases and J 8 bases; bases outside gene matches: 11. Germline V lookup: CDR1 SGHTA, CDR2 FQGNSA. In DNA form, the CDR3 reads TGTGCCAGCAGCCGGGACAGCCTCCGAGGGGGGGAGCTGTTTTTT. This codes for CASSRDSLRGGELFF.

J is TRBJ2-3 and V is TRBV6-6, with a possible D match to TRBD2 (5 bases). V shed 7 bases and J shed 6 bases, with 8 bases lying between them. This CDR3 contains 11 residues. Per the germline V gene, CDR1 is MNHNY and CDR2 is SVGAGI (reference sequence). In DNA, the CDR3 is TGTGCCAGCACGTCGGGGGATACGCAGTATTTT. Its protein product is CASTSGDTQYF.

This chain links TRBV5-1 with TRBJ1-1; D gene ambiguous. Germline assignment: CDR1 SGHRS and CDR2 YFSETQ. Trimming took 4 bases from V and 2 from J, leaving 9 bases between them. The length of the CDR3 is 13 residues. The DNA of the CDR3 is TGCGCCAGCAGCCTAAACCAAAACACTGAAGCTTTCTTT. This sequence encodes CASSLNQNTEAFF.

The chain couples TRBV7-3 to TRBJ2-7; 13 nucleotides align to TRBD2. V dropped 6 bases and J dropped 4; count of bases not matched to a gene: 3. Looked up from germline, CDR1 is SGHTA and CDR2 is FQGTGA. The CDR3 is made up of 14 amino acids. The CDR3 DNA is TGTGCCAGCAGTCGGACTAGCGGGAGTTACGAGCAGTACTTC. This codes for CASSRTSGSYEQYF.

The rearrangement uses TRBV24-1 and TRBJ1-4; the match to TRBD1 covers 10 bases. Germline V gene data show CDR1 as KGHDR and CDR2 as SFDVKD. The CDR3 has 15 amino acids. The junction had 4 bases not matched to a gene; V was cut back by 3 bases and J by 7 bases. The CDR3 is CATSDPGTGAEKLFF. DNA for the CDR3: TGTGCCACCAGTGATCCCGGGACAGGGGCTGAAAAACTGTTTTTT.

The chain has TRBV7-2 and TRBJ2-2, with 7 bases identical to TRBD1. Germline values: CDR1 SGHTA, CDR2 FQGNSA. The CDR3 has 16 amino acids. Trimming at V came to 5 bases and at J to 6 bases, leaving 12 bases not matched to a gene. CDR3 sequence: CASSLIAGGWSGELFF. CDR3 coding DNA: TGTGCCAGCAGCCTAATAGCAGGGGGTTGGTCCGGGGAGCTGTTTTTT.

The V and J genes are TRBV18 and TRBJ2-7; D remains unclear. The CDR3 is 15 residues long. CDR1 and CDR2 (germline): KGHSH, LQKENI. V lost 6 bases to trimming and J lost 3 bases, with 18 bases between them. CDR3 loop: CASSLTRVGDYEQYF. Written as DNA, the CDR3 is TGTGCCAGCTCGCTTACTCGGGTTGGAGACTACGAGCAGTACTTC.

The chain has TRBV9 and TRBJ2-3; 8 bases are a match to TRBD2. The CDR3 runs 16 residues. CDR1 is SGDLS, CDR2 YYNGEE, per germline. V dropped 3 bases and J dropped 2; count of bases not matched to a gene: 8. The CDR3 sequence is CASSADLAGPTDTQYF. DNA of the CDR3: TGTGCCAGCAGCGCCGACTTAGCGGGGCCCACAGATACGCAGTATTTT.

The gene calls are TRBV5-6 and TRBJ2-3, with D perhaps TRBD2 (6 bases). CDR1 SGHDT and CDR2 YYEEEE come from the germline V gene. The CDR3 contains 14 residues. Trimming pared 0 bases from V and 4 bases from J, leaving 9 bases between. CDR3: CASSLVGGPDTQYF. CDR3 DNA: TGTGCCAGCAGCTTGGTGGGAGGCCCAGATACGCAGTATTTT.